This T cell receptor (beta chain) was sequenced during a study of blood T cell repertoires in COVID-19. Study at large: Spain, Italy and the United States supplied samples that represented acute and convalescent COVID-19. The cDNA or gDNA used as material had been derived from T cells, B-cell-depleted T cells, or PBMCs.

In the source study's methods: Cell counts per sample came from amplifying reference gene primers. Sequencing was performed with immunoSEQ multiplex PCR; in TCRdb, only in-frame clones are kept and a portion is missing. V and J calls and clone size follow that table, whereas D and trimming were derived from the DNA. This sample yields about 200,000 clones, of which about nine tenths are seen a single time; 6.5% belongs to the top ten. This CDR3 has 17 amino acids. The V end was cut by 5 bases, the J end by 5 bases, with 24 bases between. CDR1 SGHVS and CDR2 FNYEAQ come from the germline V gene. The V and J genes are TRBV7-6 and TRBJ2-5; D is perhaps TRBD2 (5 bases). Input material: peripheral blood. This sequence originates from a man aged 55 to 69 who had recovered from COVID-19. The chain's CDR3 is CASSGRRPGIFGETQYF. In nucleotides, the CDR3 is TGTGCCAGCAGCGGTAGGAGGCCCGGGATATTCGGGGAGACCCAGTACTTC.